This entry lists 5 T cell receptor beta chains sequenced from one sample in a study of blood T cells in healthy people across ages. A second 7 to 11 cycle PCR used barcoded and J-beta primers. Using its own MiXCR run on the 5' RACE reads, TCRdb lists one record per CDR3 protein. This table has fewer than 2,000,000 distinct CDR3 sequences, 35% to 50% appearing once. Input material: blood. The receptors were gathered from a human donor in good health.

This clonotype was observed many times. The chain is built from TRBV4-1 and TRBJ2-4; the D gene is possibly TRBD1 (6 bases). V was shortened by 1 base and J by 0 bases, with 13 bases between the two germline ends. CDR1 MGHRA and CDR2 YSYEKL come from the germline V gene. The CDR3 consists of 17 residues. In nucleotides, the CDR3 is TGCGCCAGCAGCCAAGGGACAGCGTTCGGAGCCAAAAACATTCAGTACTTC. This gives the protein CASSQGTAFGAKNIQYF.

About this clonotype: Since a much larger clone is just one base distant, this may be a read error. The chain links TRBV5-1 to TRBJ1-2, with D perhaps matching TRBD1 (5 bases). The CDR3 sequence is 13 residues long. From germline, CDR1 is SGHRS and CDR2 YFSETQ. V was cut by 5 bases and J by 3 bases, with 11 bases left in between. The CDR3, as DNA: TGCGCCAGCAGTGATAAAGGGGACTATGGCTACACCTTC. It yields the protein CASSDKGDYGYTF.

J is TRBJ2-5 and V is TRBV7-9, with TRBD1 matching 7 bases. The end of the DNA aligns better with TRBJ2-7, so the J call may be wrong. Germline CDR1 is SEHNR and CDR2 is FQNEAQ (reference sequence). This CDR3 is 14 amino acids long. The CDR3 DNA follows: TGTGCCAGCAGCCAAACAGGGGTAACCCACGAGCAGTACTTC. This sequence encodes CASSQTGVTHEQYF.

The chain has TRBV7-9 and TRBJ1-3; D uncertain. CDR1 and CDR2 (germline): SEHNR, FQNEAQ (reference sequence). Trimming pared 5 bases from V and 11 bases from J, leaving 16 bases between. The CDR3 runs 13 residues. Written as DNA, the CDR3 is TGTGCCAGCAGCCTCTTCATGGGAGAGCCCATATATTTT. Its translation is CASSLFMGEPIYF.

This chain joins TRBV3-1 and TRBJ1-1; D perhaps matches TRBD1 (6 bases). Trimming removed 0 bases at V and 2 bases at J, with 13 bases between. The CDR3 consists of 16 residues. Germline V CDR1 and CDR2: LGHDT, YNNKEL (reference sequence). The CDR3 spells CASSQDRGTINTEAFF. The CDR3 DNA reads as TGTGCCAGCAGCCAAGATCGGGGGACAATAAACACTGAAGCTTTCTTT.